A single sample gave rise to the 13 T cell receptor beta chains below, sequenced in a study of cytotoxic CD8 clonotypes in ibrutinib-treated CLL. Assay: immunoSEQ multiplex PCR; the TCRdb copy retains only in-frame clones and omits some. This repertoire shows 55,000 to 85,000 clones, 90% found once; its top ten account for approximately 3%. This specimen was PBMCs, taken after 12 months of ibrutinib treatment. Receptor source: a human donor with chronic lymphocytic leukemia.

The chain joins TRBV19 to TRBJ2-7; unclear D gene. Germline values: CDR1 LNHDA, CDR2 SQIVND (reference sequence). V was cut by 5 bases and J by 6 bases, with 23 bases left in between. The CDR3 is 16 residues long. CDR3 in DNA: TGTGCCAGTAGTCCCGGGCCTTCTTCAAAACCCGGCGAGCAGTACTTC. The encoded protein is CASSPGPSSKPGEQYF.

This chain links TRBV2 with TRBJ1-3, with no clear D. This CDR3 spans 13 amino acids. CDR1 and CDR2 (germline): SNHLY, FYNNEI. With 10 bases removed from V and 0 bases from J, the gap between germline ends came to 10 bases. CDR3 loop: CANGDSSGNTIYF. The CDR3 DNA reads TGTGCCAACGGGGATAGCTCTGGAAACACCATATATTTT.

The chain is built from TRBV9 and TRBJ1-1; no clear D. V was cut by 0 bases and J by 4 bases, with 16 bases left in between. This CDR3 contains 16 residues. Germline V gene data show CDR1 as SGDLS and CDR2 as YYNGEE. CDR3 nucleotide sequence: TGTGCCAGCAGCGTAGTCGCGTCGGTTAGGAGCACTGAAGCTTTCTTT. This sequence encodes CASSVVASVRSTEAFF.

The V and J genes are TRBV4-1 and TRBJ2-6; D gene unclear. The CDR3 extends over 16 amino acids. Deletions cut 3 bases from V and 2 bases from J, with 11 bases between. Germline CDR1 MGHRA, CDR2 YSYEKL. Here the CDR3 reads CASSHITGAGANVLTF. CDR3 bases: TGCGCCAGCAGCCACATAACGGGTGCTGGGGCCAACGTCCTGACTTTC.

V and J are TRBV28 and TRBJ1-4, with D tentatively TRBD1 (6 bases). Trimming removed 6 bases at V and 4 bases at J, with 15 bases between. Looked up from germline, CDR1 is MDHEN and CDR2 is SYDVKM. The CDR3 loop spans 15 amino acids. This CDR3 is CASSETGPNNEKLFF. The DNA of the CDR3 is TGTGCCAGCAGCGAGACAGGACCTAATAATGAAAAACTGTTTTTT.

The rearrangement joins TRBV2 to TRBJ1-2; possibly TRBD1 for D (6 bases). The CDR3 has 14 amino acids. Germline CDR1 is SNHLY and CDR2 is FYNNEI. V was cut by 4 bases and J by 4 bases, with 13 bases left in between. Here the CDR3 DNA reads TGTGCCAGCAGTGTCTACAAGACAGGCTATGGCTACACCTTC. Protein: CASSVYKTGYGYTF.

The chain carries TRBV27 and TRBJ2-3, with TRBD2 matching 7 bases. The germline V gene encodes CDR1 MNHEY and CDR2 SMNVEV (reference sequence). V shed 1 base and J 2 bases; nucleotides not matched to a gene: 6. The CDR3 is 16 residues long. CDR3: CASSLWGGSPTDTQYF. As DNA, the CDR3 is TGTGCCAGCAGTTTATGGGGGGGGAGTCCCACAGATACGCAGTATTTT.

This clone was observed a single time. V usage is TRBV7-8 and J usage is TRBJ2-3, with D hard to call. Trimming removed 0 bases from V and 6 bases from J, with 10 bases in between. Germline loops: CDR1 SGHVS, CDR2 FQNEAQ. This CDR3 contains 14 residues. The CDR3 nucleotides are TGTGCCAGCAGCTTAGCAACCCTTGCCGATACGCAGTATTTT. Protein sequence: CASSLATLADTQYF.

The CDR3 sequence: CASSETGEQYF. The CDR3 coding sequence is TGTGCCAGCAGTGAGACAGGGGAGCAGTACTTC. The V and J genes are TRBV6-1 and TRBJ2-7, with 7 bases that match TRBD1. The germline gives CDR1 MNHNS, CDR2 SASEGT. V was clipped by 3 bases and J by 7 bases; unmatched bases: 0. This CDR3 spans 11 amino acids.

The J gene is TRBJ2-7, the V gene TRBV6-5; 7 nucleotides align to TRBD1. With V trimmed by 5 bases and J by 1 base, 2 bases remained unmatched. CDR1 is MNHEY, CDR2 SVGAGI, per germline. The CDR3 consists of 13 residues. CDR3 protein: CASSQTGSYEQYF. CDR3 nucleotide sequence: TGTGCCAGCAGTCAGACAGGGTCCTACGAGCAGTACTTC.

Only a few counts were recorded for this clone. This chain links TRBV28 with TRBJ2-5; 7 positions agree with TRBD2. Germline V CDR1 and CDR2: MDHEN, SYDVKM. V lost 3 bases to trimming and J lost 9 bases; unmatched junction nucleotides: 16. The CDR3 length is 16 residues. CDR3 in DNA: TGTGCCAGCAGTTTCTATTCGGGCAGGGAGGGCGTGGCCCAGTACTTC. Protein: CASSFYSGREGVAQYF.

The sample holds one count of this clone. The chain has TRBV19 and TRBJ2-7, with D possibly matching TRBD1 (5 bases). This CDR3 comprises 16 residues. Per germline, CDR1 LNHDA and CDR2 SQIVND (reference sequence). With 1 base removed from V and 0 bases from J, the gap between germline ends came to 13 bases. The CDR3: CASSIAQVRSSYEQYF. CDR3 coding DNA: TGTGCCAGTAGTATAGCACAGGTTCGAAGCTCCTACGAGCAGTACTTC.

The chain is built from TRBV1 and TRBJ1-5; the table calls TRBD1, which could not be checked here. TRBV1 is designated a pseudogene. CDR3 length: 20 residues. The CDR3 loop reads CTSSHSGTGEVGESNQPQHF. The DNA for the CDR3 is TGCACCAGCAGCCATTCCGGGACAGGGGAAGTTGGGGAGAGCAATCAGCCCCAGCATTTT.